The 22 T cell receptor beta chains below were found in one sample sequenced in a study of blood T cell repertoires in COVID-19. Here immunoSEQ multiplex PCR was the method, and the copy in TCRdb shows in-frame clones only, minus some. The sample shows about 160,000 clones, 75% to 90% of them seen only once. Sequenced sample: PBMCs or T cells enriched from blood (not recorded which). The receptors were gathered from an older woman who had recovered from COVID-19.

The sample holds one count of this clone. This chain links TRBV10-3 with TRBJ2-2; 9 nucleotides match TRBD1. CDR1 and CDR2 from the germline V gene are ENHRY and SYGVKD. The CDR3 sequence is 16 residues long. Trimming removed 3 bases from V and 4 bases from J; junction bases left unmatched: 6. Written as DNA, the CDR3 is TGTGCCATCAGTGATAACAGGGGGCAGGGCACCGGGGAGCTGTTTTTT. This gives the protein CAISDNRGQGTGELFF.

V usage is TRBV11-2 and J usage is TRBJ2-5; 7 nucleotides match TRBD2. Germline assignment: CDR1 SGHAT and CDR2 FQNNGV. The CDR3 extends over 14 amino acids. The ends lost 2 bases at V and 5 bases at J; junction bases unmatched: 5. CDR3 region: CASSLSSGGETQYF. In DNA form, the CDR3 reads TGTGCCAGCAGCTTATCGTCGGGGGGTGAGACCCAGTACTTC.

The chain has TRBV25-1 and TRBJ1-2, with D uncertain. V was pared by 1 base and J by 3 bases, with 6 bases between. The germline CDR1 and CDR2 sequences are MGHDK and SYGVNS. The CDR3 covers 13 residues. The CDR3, as DNA: TGTGCCAGCAGTGAATTCACAGACTATGGCTACACCTTC. Translating gives CASSEFTDYGYTF.

This chain uses TRBV2 with TRBJ1-1; D gene unclear. Per germline, CDR1 SNHLY and CDR2 FYNNEI. Trimming shortened V by 3 bases and J by 1 base, and 9 bases separated the two germline ends. The CDR3 spans 14 residues. CDR3 in DNA: TGTGCCAGCAGTGACGAGGGCCCGAACACTGAAGCTTTCTTT. Translated: CASSDEGPNTEAFF.

V and J are TRBV6-5 and TRBJ1-1; D is unclear. V lost 5 bases and J 8 bases, leaving 6 bases between the germline ends. Per the germline V gene, CDR1 is MNHEY and CDR2 is SVGAGI. The CDR3 is 10 amino acids. CDR3 residues: CASSSIEAFF. CDR3 coding DNA: TGTGCCAGCAGTAGCATCGAAGCTTTCTTT.

The chain couples TRBV5-1 to TRBJ2-2; 8 nucleotides match TRBD2. J gave up 4 bases and V 0 bases, and 2 bases lay outside the gene matches. The germline V gene has CDR1 SGHRS and CDR2 YFSETQ. This CDR3 has 15 residues. The CDR3 DNA sequence: TGCGCCAGCAGCTTGGCACTAGCGGCCACCGGGGAGCTGTTTTTT. Its protein product is CASSLALAATGELFF.

The rearrangement uses TRBV7-3 and TRBJ2-1; 8 bases match TRBD2. The V and J ends lost 3 bases and 6 bases, in that order; junction bases with no gene match: 10. CDR3 length equals 16 residues. Germline values: CDR1 SGHTA, CDR2 FQGTGA. DNA of the CDR3: TGTGCCAGCAGCTTGGGACGGAGCGGGGGTTCCAATGAGCAGTTCTTC. Its protein product is CASSLGRSGGSNEQFF. Complete variable domain (other parts from reference TRBV7-3 and TRBJ2-1): GAGVSQTPSNKVTEKGKYVELRCDPISGHTALYWYRQSLGQGPEFLIYFQGTGAADDSGLPNDRFFAVRPEGSVSTLKIQRTERGDSAVYLCASSLGRSGGSNEQFFGPGTRLTVL.

In its sample, this clone was seen once. The J gene is TRBJ1-5, the V gene TRBV11-2, with unresolved D. The V end lost 3 bases, the J end lost 3 bases, and 9 bases lay between the germline ends. This CDR3 has 14 amino acids. Germline V gene sequence: CDR1 SGHAT, CDR2 FQNNGV. The CDR3 region is CASSFSGSNQPQHF. The CDR3 region has the DNA TGTGCCAGCAGCTTCAGCGGATCCAATCAGCCCCAGCATTTT.

The V call is TRBV2, the J call TRBJ2-7; maybe TRBD2 (5 bases). Trimming removed 7 bases at V and 3 bases at J, with 16 bases between. Germline assignment: CDR1 SNHLY and CDR2 FYNNEI. The CDR3 extends over 14 amino acids. The CDR3 region has the DNA TGTGCCAGCACCATTGGCCGGGAAGTCTACGAGCAGTACTTC. Amino acid sequence: CASTIGREVYEQYF.

This clone was detected a few times. The chain has TRBV7-2 and TRBJ2-7; 10 bases line up with TRBD2. After removal of 5 bases from V and 4 bases from J, the junction contained 5 bases not matched to a gene. Germline CDR1 is SGHTA and CDR2 is FQGNSA. The CDR3 contains 14 residues. In DNA form, the CDR3 reads TGTGCCAGCAGCCCACTAGCGGGATCATACGAGCAGTACTTC. It is translated as CASSPLAGSYEQYF.

This chain uses TRBV6-5 with TRBJ1-2, with D possibly matching TRBD1 (6 bases). The CDR3 loop spans 14 amino acids. Germline CDR1 MNHEY, CDR2 SVGAGI. V gave up 2 bases and J gave up 5 bases, with 12 bases separating them. The CDR3 loop is CASSYGSGEYGYTF. CDR3 in DNA: TGTGCCAGCAGTTACGGCTCAGGGGAGTATGGCTACACCTTC.

This sequence joins TRBV14 and TRBJ2-1, with 8 bases lining up with TRBD1. The ends lost 0 bases at V and 2 bases at J; junction bases unmatched: 0. Germline assignment: CDR1 SGHDN and CDR2 FVKESK. The CDR3 is 15 residues long. The CDR3 reads CASSQDRGPYNEQFF. The CDR3 DNA is TGTGCCAGCAGCCAAGACAGGGGGCCCTACAATGAGCAGTTCTTC. Based on the CDR3 plus reference TRBV14 and TRBJ2-1, the full variable domain is EAGVTQFPSHSVIEKGQTVTLRCDPISGHDNLYWYRRVMGKEIKFLLHFVKESKQDESGMPNNRFLAERTGGTYSTLKVQPAELEDSGVYFCASSQDRGPYNEQFFGPGTRLTVL.

The chain joins TRBV6-5 to TRBJ1-5; D remains ambiguous. The CDR3 spans 12 residues. Per the germline V gene, CDR1 is MNHEY and CDR2 is SVGAGI. V lost 2 bases, J lost 6 bases, and 5 bases lay in between. The CDR3 loop is CASSYPGQPQHF. CDR3 nucleotide sequence: TGTGCCAGCAGTTACCCCGGTCAGCCCCAGCATTTT.

The chain has TRBV18 and TRBJ1-1, with D hard to call. Germline V gene sequence: CDR1 KGHSH, CDR2 LQKENI. Deletions cut 2 bases from V and 6 bases from J, with 10 bases between. The CDR3 contains 13 residues. CDR3 protein: CASSPESPAEAFF. Here the CDR3 DNA reads TGTGCCAGCTCACCAGAATCGCCGGCTGAAGCTTTCTTT.

The chain joins TRBV6-1 to TRBJ2-2; 7 bases fit TRBD1. The V and J ends lost 6 bases and 3 bases, in that order; junction bases with no gene match: 16. The CDR3 totals 18 residues. Germline V gene sequence: CDR1 MNHNS, CDR2 SASEGT. This CDR3 is CASRELGWDRGYTGELFF. The CDR3 DNA reads TGTGCCAGCAGGGAATTGGGTTGGGACAGAGGTTACACCGGGGAGCTGTTTTTT.

As for this clone: At the DNA level, this CDR3 is encoded by other sequences in the same sample as well. The genes are TRBV19 and TRBJ1-5; no clear D gene. V was shortened by 3 bases and J by 4 bases, with 7 bases between the two germline ends. This CDR3 spans 13 amino acids. The germline V gene encodes CDR1 LNHDA and CDR2 SQIVND (reference sequence). CDR3 DNA: TGTGCCAGTAGTATTGCGGAAAATCAGCCCCAGCATTTT. This sequence encodes CASSIAENQPQHF.

This clone was seen just once. The genes are TRBV18 and TRBJ2-5; tentative D call: TRBD2 (6 bases). Germline V gene sequence: CDR1 KGHSH, CDR2 LQKENI. The CDR3 totals 14 residues. The V gene lost 3 bases and the J gene lost 3 bases, with 11 bases spanning the gap. The DNA for the CDR3 is TGTGCCAGCTCACCCCGGGACTTAAAAGAGACCCAGTACTTC. The encoded protein is CASSPRDLKETQYF.

This clone was counted a few times. The rearrangement joins TRBV11-3 to TRBJ1-6, with unresolved D. The CDR3 contains 15 residues. Looked up from germline, CDR1 is SGHNT and CDR2 is YENEEA. The V and J ends lost 0 bases and 9 bases respectively, with 12 bases between them. The CDR3 loop reads CASSLDPGFRSPLHF. For the CDR3, the DNA is TGTGCCAGCAGCTTAGACCCGGGATTTCGTTCACCCCTCCACTTT.

The chain employs TRBV10-1 and TRBJ1-1; perhaps TRBD1 as D (5 bases). Looked up from germline, CDR1 is WNHNN and CDR2 is SYGVQD (reference sequence). The length of the CDR3 is 14 residues. Trimming cost V 6 bases and J 2 bases, with 13 bases left between them. CDR3 DNA: TGCGCCAGCAGGGCGACAGTAGCAAACACTGAAGCTTTCTTT. This gives the protein CASRATVANTEAFF.

This sequence joins TRBV7-3 and TRBJ2-2, with 10 bases aligning to TRBD2. The CDR3 loop spans 17 amino acids. The germline V gene has CDR1 SGHTA and CDR2 FQGTGA. With V trimmed by 0 bases and J by 9 bases, 10 bases remained unmatched. In DNA form, the CDR3 reads TGTGCCAGCAGCTTAACAGCGAGCGGGGGGGCCATTCGGGAGCTGTTTTTT. As protein: CASSLTASGGAIRELFF.

The chain has TRBV5-1 and TRBJ1-2; D ambiguous. The V gene's germline CDR1 is SGHRS and CDR2 YFSETQ. This CDR3 is 15 amino acids long. Trimming shortened V by 4 bases and J by 7 bases, and 20 bases separated the two germline ends. In DNA form, the CDR3 reads TGCGCCAGCAGCGTGGGCCTAGCAGCCGCGCGTGGCTACACCTTC. Residues: CASSVGLAAARGYTF.

The chain uses TRBV6-1 and TRBJ2-7; possible D gene TRBD2, 8 bases. The germline V gene has CDR1 MNHNS and CDR2 SASEGT. V shed 3 bases and J shed 6 bases, with 15 bases lying between them. This CDR3 comprises 14 residues. The CDR3: CASSDFGRGLEQYF. The CDR3 DNA sequence: TGTGCCAGCAGTGATTTCGGGAGGGGGCTCGAGCAGTACTTC.